Presented here are 15 T cell receptor beta chains from one specimen sequenced in a study of glioma-infiltrating T cells after dendritic cell vaccination. Only in-frame clones appear in the TCRdb table, and some are missing; sequencing was by immunoSEQ multiplex PCR. The data show 90,000 to 95,000 clones, approximately 80% seen once. As to time point: after dendritic cell vaccination, including at tumor progression/relapse. Specimen: blood, collected after dendritic cell vaccination. The origin of the receptors is a human donor with glioblastoma.

The chain is built from TRBV28 and TRBJ2-4, with 7 bases fitting TRBD1. The length of the CDR3 is 15 residues. V lost 4 bases and J lost 5; bases outside the gene matches: 8. Germline values: CDR1 MDHEN, CDR2 SYDVKM. CDR3 loop: CASSSTGAPENIQYF. The CDR3 region has the DNA TGTGCCAGCAGTTCAACAGGGGCCCCCGAAAACATTCAGTACTTC.

The CDR3 loop is CASSVASSGAYNEQFF. In nucleotides, the CDR3 is TGTGCCAGCAGCGTAGCATCTAGCGGGGCTTACAATGAGCAGTTCTTC. The chain joins TRBV9 to TRBJ2-1; the match to TRBD2 covers 9 bases. V trimming: 0 bases; J trimming: 4 bases; junction bases outside the gene matches: 5. The V gene's germline CDR1 is SGDLS and CDR2 YYNGEE. The CDR3 is made up of 16 amino acids.

The chain uses TRBV27 and TRBJ1-6, with TRBD1 matching 10 bases. The V and J ends lost 6 bases and 7 bases, in that order; junction bases with no gene match: 3. The CDR3 has 14 amino acids. Per germline, CDR1 MNHEY and CDR2 SMNVEV (reference sequence). CDR3 sequence: CASSRDRGNSPLHF. The CDR3 DNA is TGTGCCAGCAGCCGGGACAGGGGAAATTCACCCCTCCACTTT.

This clone was counted between two and nine times. The chain recombines TRBV10-2 with TRBJ2-7; TRBD1 might be the D (6 bases). CDR3 length: 13 residues. V was pared by 5 bases and J by 5 bases, with 13 bases between. Germline assignment: CDR1 WSHSY and CDR2 SAAADI. The CDR3 loop reads CASSSTGSDEQYV. DNA of the CDR3: TGCGCCAGCAGTTCTACAGGGTCGGACGAGCAGTACGTC.

The rearrangement uses TRBV6-1 and TRBJ2-2, with TRBD1 matching over 10 bases. The junction had 5 bases not matched to a gene; V was cut back by 4 bases and J by 0 bases. Germline CDR1 MNHNS, CDR2 SASEGT. This CDR3 comprises 17 residues. The CDR3 region is CASSGAGTGANTGELFF. The CDR3 DNA sequence: TGTGCCAGCAGTGGGGCCGGGACAGGGGCGAACACCGGGGAGCTGTTTTTT.

V and J are TRBV2 and TRBJ1-2; a possible D gene is TRBD1 (5 bases). CDR1 is SNHLY, CDR2 FYNNEI, per germline. The CDR3 is made up of 13 amino acids. V was cut by 2 bases and J by 8 bases, with 12 bases left in between. The CDR3 protein is CASSERQEGGYTF. Here the CDR3 DNA reads TGTGCCAGCAGTGAACGGCAGGAGGGGGGCTACACCTTC.

V and J are TRBV19 and TRBJ1-5; D gene ambiguous. The V end was cut by 9 bases, the J end by 3 bases, with 12 bases between. The CDR3 extends over 13 amino acids. Germline V lookup: CDR1 LNHDA, CDR2 SQIVND (reference sequence). CDR3 protein: CASNLRDNQPQHF. CDR3 in DNA: TGTGCCAGCAATCTCCGGGACAATCAGCCCCAGCATTTT.

The V call is TRBV6-1, the J call TRBJ2-1; 9 bases map to TRBD1. Germline CDR1 MNHNS, CDR2 SASEGT. The CDR3 runs 13 residues. Germline trimming cut 3 bases from V and 10 bases from J; bases unmatched to any gene: 4. CDR3 region: CASSENRGLEQFF. The CDR3 DNA sequence: TGTGCCAGCAGTGAGAACAGGGGGCTAGAGCAGTTCTTC.

The V gene is TRBV20-1, the J gene TRBJ1-4, with a tentative D call TRBD1 (5 bases). The CDR3 extends over 10 amino acids. Germline V gene lookup returns CDR1 DFQATT and CDR2 SNEGSKA (reference sequence). CDR3 bases: TGCAGCGCAGGGAGGGAAAAACTGTTTTTT. As protein: CSAGREKLFF.

In regard to this clone: Other DNA sequences of this sample code for an identical CDR3. The V call is TRBV29-1, the J call TRBJ1-5, with 8 bases that match TRBD1. V dropped 6 bases and J dropped 4; count of bases not matched to a gene: 5. The CDR3 loop spans 13 amino acids. Germline values: CDR1 SQVTM, CDR2 ANQGSEA. CDR3 residues: CSVKTGVNQPQHF. CDR3 nucleotide sequence: TGCAGCGTAAAGACAGGGGTTAATCAGCCCCAGCATTTT.

The CDR3 loop is CASSLSLAGYGAYEQYF. The CDR3 region has the DNA TGTGCCAGCAGTTTATCGTTAGCGGGGTATGGAGCCTACGAGCAGTACTTC. This chain joins TRBV27 and TRBJ2-7; TRBD2 matches 8 bases. This CDR3 comprises 17 residues. The V gene end was trimmed by 0 bases and the J gene end by 2 bases; junction bases not matched to a gene: 9. Germline V gene sequence: CDR1 MNHEY, CDR2 SMNVEV (reference sequence).

The CDR3 sequence: CASSLGQGNTEAFF. The CDR3 DNA reads as TGTGCCAGCAGCTTAGGGCAGGGGAACACTGAAGCTTTCTTT. V gene TRBV7-8 combines with J gene TRBJ1-1; D is possibly TRBD1 (5 bases). CDR1 is SGHVS, CDR2 FQNEAQ, per germline. V was trimmed by 1 base and J by 1 base, leaving 7 bases between them. The CDR3 extends over 14 amino acids.

This chain joins TRBV20-1 and TRBJ2-7, with unresolved D. The CDR3 extends over 11 amino acids. V lost 5 bases and J 6 bases, leaving 11 bases between the germline ends. In germline, CDR1 is DFQATT, CDR2 SNEGSKA (reference sequence). CDR3 protein: CSAALELEQYF. For the CDR3, the DNA is TGCAGTGCTGCGCTTGAGCTCGAGCAGTACTTC.

The genes are TRBV19 and TRBJ2-5, with TRBD2 matching 7 bases. Germline CDR1 reads LNHDA; CDR2 reads SQIVND (reference sequence). The CDR3 loop spans 13 amino acids. The ends lost 4 bases at V and 4 bases at J; junction bases unmatched: 3. CDR3 DNA sequence: TGTGCCAGTAGTAGCGGGAGCGCAGAGACCCAGTACTTC. Its translation is CASSSGSAETQYF.

Ten or more counts support this clone. The V gene is TRBV5-8, the J gene TRBJ1-2; D is unclear. The germline CDR1 and CDR2 sequences are SGHTS and YDEGEE. The CDR3 is made up of 12 amino acids. Trimming removed 0 bases at V and 11 bases at J, with 11 bases between. The CDR3 protein is CASSLGLVRYTF. The CDR3 DNA follows: TGTGCCAGCAGCTTGGGTCTCGTCCGGTACACCTTC.